The 10 T cell receptor beta chains below come from one sample, sequenced in a study of siplizumab effects on memory and regulatory T cells. The method was immunoSEQ multiplex PCR; TCRdb's version includes in-frame clones alone and lacks a portion of them. The sample records some 110,000 clones, 85% to 95% being singletons. Material: CD4+ T cells sorted from blood. These receptors were taken from a human donor in good health.

V and J are TRBV11-1 and TRBJ2-7; D possibly uses TRBD1 or TRBD2 (6 bases each). Germline values: CDR1 SGHAT, CDR2 FQDESV (reference sequence). The CDR3 has 16 amino acids. Between the trimmed V and J ends, which lost 4 bases and 5 bases, there was a span of 21 bases. The CDR3 sequence: CASSSRLGGRGDEQYF. The CDR3, as DNA: TGTGCCAGCAGCTCCCGCCTAGGAGGTAGGGGGGACGAGCAGTACTTC.

J is TRBJ1-2 and V is TRBV7-3, with 10 bases fitting TRBD1. Germline CDR1 and CDR2: SGHTA and FQGTGA. There are 17 residues in the CDR3. The trim removed 1 base at V and 7 bases at J, leaving 12 bases unmatched. The CDR3 is CASSLSLWGQGRRGYTF. Here the CDR3 DNA reads TGTGCCAGCAGCTTAAGTCTGTGGGGACAGGGGAGACGTGGCTACACCTTC.

The chain combines TRBV7-2 with TRBJ1-4, with D possibly matching TRBD1 (5 bases). The CDR3 has 13 amino acids. The V gene's germline CDR1 is SGHTA and CDR2 FQGNSA. V was cut by 1 base and J by 8 bases, with 8 bases left in between. This CDR3 reads CASSLGGREKLFF. In DNA, the CDR3 is TGTGCCAGCAGCTTAGGGGGCCGGGAAAAACTGTTTTTT.

This sequence joins TRBV5-6 and TRBJ2-5; TRBD1 aligns across 8 bases. The CDR3 spans 15 residues. The V and J ends lost 2 bases and 3 bases, in that order; junction bases with no gene match: 6. Germline CDR1 reads SGHDT; CDR2 reads YYEEEE. This CDR3 reads CASSFRDRRKETQYF. The CDR3 nucleotides read TGTGCCAGCAGCTTCCGGGACAGGAGAAAAGAGACCCAGTACTTC.

The chain couples TRBV7-2 to TRBJ2-4; D ambiguous. Trimming cost V 1 base and J 6 bases, with 7 bases left between them. Germline-derived CDR1 and CDR2 are SGHTA and FQGNSA. The CDR3 is made up of 13 amino acids. CDR3 coding DNA: TGTGCCAGCAGCTTAGATAGGGTAAACATTCAGTACTTC. It is translated as CASSLDRVNIQYF.

V and J are TRBV7-8 and TRBJ2-7; D is uncertain. Germline V gene data show CDR1 as SGHVS and CDR2 as FQNEAQ. The CDR3 has 13 residues. Trimming removed 0 bases from V and 3 bases from J, with 6 bases in between. The DNA for the CDR3 is TGTGCCAGCAGCTTAGCAGTGGACTACGAGCAGTACTTC. Amino acid sequence: CASSLAVDYEQYF. The full variable domain, in which reference TRBV7-8 and TRBJ2-7 provide the parts outside the CDR3, is GAGVSQSPRYKVAKRGQDVALRCDPISGHVSLFWYQQALGQGPEFLTYFQNEAQLDKSGLPSDRFFAERPEGSVSTLKIQRTQQEDSAVYLCASSLAVDYEQYFGPGTRLTVT.

The chain carries TRBV30 and TRBJ1-2; D is ambiguous. Germline CDR1 GTSNPN, CDR2 SVGIG (reference sequence). V shed 1 base and J shed 8 bases, with 5 bases lying between them. The CDR3 consists of 10 residues. The CDR3 reads CAWSGRGYTF. In nucleotides, the CDR3 is TGTGCCTGGAGTGGGAGGGGCTACACCTTC.

The chain has TRBV5-4 and TRBJ2-3; maybe TRBD1 (6 bases). Per germline, CDR1 SGHNT and CDR2 YYREEE (reference sequence). Deletions cut 0 bases from V and 0 bases from J, with 11 bases between. This CDR3 is 16 amino acids long. The DNA for the CDR3 is TGTGCCAGCAGCTTGGTGCCCAGGGGTAGCACAGATACGCAGTATTTT. This translates into CASSLVPRGSTDTQYF.

This clone was counted once. The chain uses TRBV12-5 and TRBJ2-1, with D perhaps being TRBD1 or TRBD2 (6 bases each). V gave up 6 bases and J gave up 7 bases, with 16 bases separating them. Germline V gene lookup returns CDR1 LGHNT and CDR2 FRNRAP. CDR3 length equals 14 residues. The CDR3 spells CASGGGAGGNEQFF. The DNA of the CDR3 is TGTGCTAGTGGGGGGGGCGCGGGTGGAAATGAGCAGTTCTTC.

The chain is built from TRBV7-2 and TRBJ1-1; TRBD1 is a possible D gene (5 bases). Trimming took off 2 bases at V and 0 bases at J, with 7 bases between the two ends. This CDR3 comprises 14 residues. Germline V gives CDR1 SGHTA, CDR2 FQGNSA. CDR3: CASSLKGLNTEAFF. CDR3 bases: TGTGCCAGCAGCTTAAAGGGGTTGAACACTGAAGCTTTCTTT.